This T cell receptor beta chain emerged from a study of T cell repertoires in cytomegalovirus infection (dated by TCRdb to the late 2010s). Context from the whole study: Recently identified HLA-C-restricted CMV epitopes, whose presentation resists viral immunomodulation, were targeted by peptide stimulations together with well-studied HLA-B-restricted epitopes. Donor HLA type was relevant to the analysis, because carriage of CMV infection together with the matching HLA type was indicated by public TCR beta signatures.

The CDR3 numbers 15 residues from cysteine through phenylalanine. Here the CDR3 DNA is all that survives: 45 bases in frame from base 1. Trimming leaves V shorter by 5 bases and J shorter by 0 bases, with the junction holding 5 bases beyond the gene matches. The germline V gene gives CDR1 as SGHVS and CDR2 as FQNEAQ. Results the study describes overall, beyond this receptor: The ex vivo response was dominated by HLA-C-restricted CMV-specific TCR beta clonotypes, and the single most frequent clonotype in two of eight donors was supplied by these HLA-C-restricted clonotypes. In both this cohort and an independent cohort of 352 donors, the cumulative frequency of public TCR beta family members distinguished carriers of CMV infection plus the relevant HLA type.

As for this clonotype: Its antigen has not been determined. No much larger clonotype is one base removed from it; base qualities were not supplied.

The intended sense of this specimen's treatment or condition label: in vitro stimulation with specific CMV peptide epitopes to enrich CMV-specific T cells. The sample was run on an Illumina HiSeq 1500. TCRdb itself trimmed the public reads at Q25 with fastp, ran MiXCR and retained productive beta chains. One record per CDR3 amino acid sequence lists the most common genes and DNA. For this sample the table gives tens of thousands of distinct CDR3 sequences, of which roughly 20% were detected only once. Clones ranked in the top ten supply under 75% of the sample. The rearranged chain carries TRBV7-8 and TRBJ1-1, with 8 middle bases fitting TRBD1. Specimen: CD8+ T cells from cultured PBMCs, collected from culture after CMV antigen stimulation. This clonotype was obtained from a human donor in good health (CMV status not recorded). Some clones in this sample may be carry-over from other donors' samples. This receptor has the CDR3 CASSHRGTMNTEAFF. In nucleotide form, the sequence is TGTGCCAGCAGCCACAGGGGGACCATGAACACTGAAGCTTTCTTT.